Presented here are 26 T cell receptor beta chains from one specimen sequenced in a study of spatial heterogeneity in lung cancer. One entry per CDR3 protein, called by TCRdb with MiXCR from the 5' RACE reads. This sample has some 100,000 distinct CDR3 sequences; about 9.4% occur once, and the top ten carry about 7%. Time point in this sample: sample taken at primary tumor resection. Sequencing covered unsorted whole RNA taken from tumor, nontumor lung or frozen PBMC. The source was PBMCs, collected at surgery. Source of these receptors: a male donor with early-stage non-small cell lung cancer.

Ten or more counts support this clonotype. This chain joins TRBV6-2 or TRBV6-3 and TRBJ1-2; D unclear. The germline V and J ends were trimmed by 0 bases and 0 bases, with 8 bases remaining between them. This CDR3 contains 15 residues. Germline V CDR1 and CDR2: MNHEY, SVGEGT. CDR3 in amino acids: CASSYSYPANYGYTF. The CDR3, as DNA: TGTGCCAGCAGTTACTCGTACCCAGCTAACTATGGCTACACCTTC.

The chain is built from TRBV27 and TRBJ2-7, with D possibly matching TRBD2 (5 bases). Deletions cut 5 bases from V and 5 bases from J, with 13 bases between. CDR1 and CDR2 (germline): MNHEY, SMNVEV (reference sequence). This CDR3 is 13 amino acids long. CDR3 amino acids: CASSQDGENEQYF. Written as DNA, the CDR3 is TGTGCCAGCAGTCAGGACGGGGAGAACGAGCAGTACTTC.

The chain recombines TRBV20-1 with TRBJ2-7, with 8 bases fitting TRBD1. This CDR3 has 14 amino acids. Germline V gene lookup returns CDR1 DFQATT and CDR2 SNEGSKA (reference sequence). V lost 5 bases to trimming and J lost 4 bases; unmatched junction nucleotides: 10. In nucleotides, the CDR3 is TGCAGTGCTCAGACGACAGGGGATCCTTACGAGCAGTACTTC. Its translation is CSAQTTGDPYEQYF.

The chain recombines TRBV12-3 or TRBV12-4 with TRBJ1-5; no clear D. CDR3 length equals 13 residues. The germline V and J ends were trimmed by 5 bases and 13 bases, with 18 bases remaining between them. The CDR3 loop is CASSPRSGGGQHF. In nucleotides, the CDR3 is TGTGCCAGCAGTCCTCGCTCCGGTGGAGGTCAGCATTTT.

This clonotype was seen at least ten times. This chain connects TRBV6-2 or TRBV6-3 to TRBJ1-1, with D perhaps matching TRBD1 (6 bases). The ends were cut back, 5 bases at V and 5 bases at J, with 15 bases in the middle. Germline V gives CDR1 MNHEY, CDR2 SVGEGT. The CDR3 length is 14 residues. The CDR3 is CASSRLQGRTEAFF. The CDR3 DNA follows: TGTGCCAGCAGTCGCTTACAGGGAAGGACTGAAGCTTTCTTT.

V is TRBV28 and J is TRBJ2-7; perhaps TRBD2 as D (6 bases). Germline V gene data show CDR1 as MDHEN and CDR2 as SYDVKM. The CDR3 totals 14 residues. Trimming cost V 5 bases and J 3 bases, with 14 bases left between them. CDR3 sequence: CASSLQEGGYEQYF. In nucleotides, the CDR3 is TGTGCCAGCAGTCTCCAAGAGGGAGGCTACGAGCAGTACTTC. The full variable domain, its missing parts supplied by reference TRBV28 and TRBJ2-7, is DVKVTQSSRYLVKRTGEKVFLECVQDMDHENMFWYRQDPGLGLRLIYFSYDVKMKEKGDIPEGYSVSREKKERFSLILESASTNQTSMYLCASSLQEGGYEQYFGPGTRLTVT.

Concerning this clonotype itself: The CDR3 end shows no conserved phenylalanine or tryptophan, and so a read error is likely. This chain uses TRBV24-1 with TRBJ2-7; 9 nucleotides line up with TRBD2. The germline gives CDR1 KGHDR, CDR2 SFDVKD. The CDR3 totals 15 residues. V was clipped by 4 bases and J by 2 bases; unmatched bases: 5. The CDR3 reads CATSDSLAGAYEQYL. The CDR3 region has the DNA TGTGCCACCAGTGACTCACTAGCGGGCGCCTACGAGCAGTACCTC.

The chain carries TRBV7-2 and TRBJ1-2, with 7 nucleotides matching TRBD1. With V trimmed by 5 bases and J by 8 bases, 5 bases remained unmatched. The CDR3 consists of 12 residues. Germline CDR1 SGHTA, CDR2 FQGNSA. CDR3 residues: CASSITGDGYTF. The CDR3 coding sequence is TGTGCCAGCAGCATTACAGGGGACGGCTACACCTTC.

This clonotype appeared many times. Here the CDR3 reads CASNRGLSTDTQYF. The CDR3, as DNA: TGTGCCAGCAATAGGGGGCTTAGCACAGATACGCAGTATTTT. The gene calls are TRBV11-2 and TRBJ2-3, with TRBD1 matching over 7 bases. With V trimmed by 7 bases and J by 0 bases, 4 bases remained unmatched. The CDR3 consists of 14 residues. Germline CDR1 is SGHAT and CDR2 is FQNNGV. Combining the CDR3 with reference TRBV11-2 and TRBJ2-3 gives the whole variable domain EAGVAQSPRYKIIEKRQSVAFWCNPISGHATLYWYQQILGQGPKLLIQFQNNGVVDDSQLPKDRFSAERLKGVDSTLKIQPAKLEDSAVYLCASNRGLSTDTQYFGPGTRLTVL.

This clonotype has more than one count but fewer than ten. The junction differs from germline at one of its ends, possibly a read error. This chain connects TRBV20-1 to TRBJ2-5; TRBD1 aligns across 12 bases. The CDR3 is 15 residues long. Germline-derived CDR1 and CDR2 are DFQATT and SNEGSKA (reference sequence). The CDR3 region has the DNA TGCAGTGCTAGATGGGACAGGGGGCGCGGAGAGACACAGTACTTC. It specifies CSARWDRGRGETQYF.

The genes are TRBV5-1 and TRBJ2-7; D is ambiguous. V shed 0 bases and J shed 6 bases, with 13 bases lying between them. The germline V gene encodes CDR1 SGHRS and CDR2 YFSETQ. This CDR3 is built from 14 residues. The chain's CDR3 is CASSLAVGGREQYF. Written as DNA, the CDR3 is TGCGCCAGCAGCTTGGCCGTGGGCGGCCGCGAGCAGTACTTC. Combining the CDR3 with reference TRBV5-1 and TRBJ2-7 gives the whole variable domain KAGVTQTPRYLIKTRGQQVTLSCSPISGHRSVSWYQQTPGQGLQFLFEYFSETQRNKGNFPGRFSGRQFSNSRSEMNVSTLELGDSALYLCASSLAVGGREQYFGPGTRLTVT.

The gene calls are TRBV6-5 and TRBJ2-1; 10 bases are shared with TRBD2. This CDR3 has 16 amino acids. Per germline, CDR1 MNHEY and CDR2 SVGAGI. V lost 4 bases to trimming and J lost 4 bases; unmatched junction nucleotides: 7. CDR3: CASSSPGTSAYNEQFF. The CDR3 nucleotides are TGTGCCAGCAGTTCACCCGGGACTAGCGCATACAATGAGCAGTTCTTC.

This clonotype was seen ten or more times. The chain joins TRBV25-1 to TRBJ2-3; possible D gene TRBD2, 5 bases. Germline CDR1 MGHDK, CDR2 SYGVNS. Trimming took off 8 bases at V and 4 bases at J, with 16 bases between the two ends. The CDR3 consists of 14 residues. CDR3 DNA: TGTGCCAGCCGGAGAGGGCTAGGGTCAGATACGCAGTATTTT. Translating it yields CASRRGLGSDTQYF.

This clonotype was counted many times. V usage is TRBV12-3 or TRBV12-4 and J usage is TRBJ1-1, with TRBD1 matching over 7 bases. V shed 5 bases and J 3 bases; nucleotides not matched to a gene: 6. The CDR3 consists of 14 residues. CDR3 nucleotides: TGTGCCAGCAGTACAGACAGGGTGGACACTGAAGCTTTCTTT. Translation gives CASSTDRVDTEAFF.

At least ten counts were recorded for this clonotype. Here the CDR3 DNA reads TGTGCCAGTAGGCCCCCTGGAGTTGAGAGTTCACCCCTCCACTTT. Translated, it gives CASRPPGVESSPLHF. J is TRBJ1-6 and V is TRBV19; no clear D gene. This CDR3 contains 15 residues. The V gene lost 6 bases and the J gene lost 9 bases, with 18 bases spanning the gap. Germline-derived CDR1 and CDR2 are LNHDA and SQIVND (reference sequence).

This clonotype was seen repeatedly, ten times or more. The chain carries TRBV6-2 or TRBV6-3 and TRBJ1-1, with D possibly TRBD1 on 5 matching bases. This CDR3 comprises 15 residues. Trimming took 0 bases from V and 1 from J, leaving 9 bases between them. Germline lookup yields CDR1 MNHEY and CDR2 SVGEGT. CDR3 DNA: TGTGCCAGCAGTTACTCCCTAACAGGGAACACTGAAGCTTTCTTT. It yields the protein CASSYSLTGNTEAFF.

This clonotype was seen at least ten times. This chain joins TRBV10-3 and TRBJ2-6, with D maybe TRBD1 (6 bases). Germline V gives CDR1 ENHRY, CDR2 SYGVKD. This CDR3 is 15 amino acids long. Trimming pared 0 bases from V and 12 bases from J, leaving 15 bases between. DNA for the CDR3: TGTGCCATCAGTGAGTCATTAGGACAGACAACCGTCCTGACTTTC. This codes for CAISESLGQTTVLTF.

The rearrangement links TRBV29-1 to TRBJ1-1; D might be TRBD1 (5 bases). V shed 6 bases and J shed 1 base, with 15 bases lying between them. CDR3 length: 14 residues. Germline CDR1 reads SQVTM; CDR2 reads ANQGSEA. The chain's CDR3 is CSVWAGGENTEAFF. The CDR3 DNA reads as TGCAGCGTGTGGGCGGGGGGAGAGAACACTGAAGCTTTCTTT.

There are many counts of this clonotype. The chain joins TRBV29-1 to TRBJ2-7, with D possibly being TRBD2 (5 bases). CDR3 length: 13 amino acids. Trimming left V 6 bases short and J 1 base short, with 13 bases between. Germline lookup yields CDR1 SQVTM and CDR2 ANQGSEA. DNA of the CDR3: TGCAGCGTGAAGGACGGGAAGTCCTACGAGCAGTACTTC. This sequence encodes CSVKDGKSYEQYF.

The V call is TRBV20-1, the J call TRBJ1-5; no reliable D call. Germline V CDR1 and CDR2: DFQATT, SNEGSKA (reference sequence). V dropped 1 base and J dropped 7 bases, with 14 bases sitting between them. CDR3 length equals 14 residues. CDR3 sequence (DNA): TGCAGTGCTAGAGCAAATGGGCTAGGACAGCCCCAGCATTTT. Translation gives CSARANGLGQPQHF.

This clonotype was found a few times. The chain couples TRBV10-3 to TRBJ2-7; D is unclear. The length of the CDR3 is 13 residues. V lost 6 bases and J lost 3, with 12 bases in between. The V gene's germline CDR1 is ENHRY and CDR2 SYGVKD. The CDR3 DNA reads TGTGCCATCAGGGCCCCCCATGACTACGAGCAGTACTTC. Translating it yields CAIRAPHDYEQYF.

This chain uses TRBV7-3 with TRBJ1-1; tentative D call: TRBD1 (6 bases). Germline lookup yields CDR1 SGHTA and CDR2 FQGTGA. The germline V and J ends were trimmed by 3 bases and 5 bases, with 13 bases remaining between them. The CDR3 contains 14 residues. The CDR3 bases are TGTGCCAGCAGCTTGGGGGGCGAGAGGACTGAAGCTTTCTTT. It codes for CASSLGGERTEAFF.

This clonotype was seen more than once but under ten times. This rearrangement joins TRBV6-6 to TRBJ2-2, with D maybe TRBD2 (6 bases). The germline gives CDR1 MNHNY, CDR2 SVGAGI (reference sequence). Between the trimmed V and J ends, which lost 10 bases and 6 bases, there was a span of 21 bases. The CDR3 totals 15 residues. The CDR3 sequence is CANSPTGTLSGELFF. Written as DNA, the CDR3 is TGTGCCAACAGCCCGACCGGGACTCTGTCCGGGGAGCTGTTTTTT.

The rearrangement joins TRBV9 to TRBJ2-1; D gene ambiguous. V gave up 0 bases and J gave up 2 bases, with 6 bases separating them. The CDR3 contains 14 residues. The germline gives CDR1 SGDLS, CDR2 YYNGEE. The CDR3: CASSVAATYNEQFF. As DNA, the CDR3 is TGTGCCAGCAGCGTAGCAGCAACCTACAATGAGCAGTTCTTC. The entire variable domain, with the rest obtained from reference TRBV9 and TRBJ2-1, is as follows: DSGVTQTPKHLITATGQRVTLRCSPRSGDLSVYWYQQSLDQGLQFLIQYYNGEERAKGNILERFSAQQFPDLHSELNLSSLELGDSALYFCASSVAATYNEQFFGPGTRLTVL.

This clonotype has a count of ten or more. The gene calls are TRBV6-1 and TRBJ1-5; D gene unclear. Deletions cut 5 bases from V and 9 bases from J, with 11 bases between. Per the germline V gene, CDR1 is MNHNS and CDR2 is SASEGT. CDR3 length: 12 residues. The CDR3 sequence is CASSSLNGPQHF. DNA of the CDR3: TGTGCCAGCAGTTCCCTTAATGGGCCCCAGCATTTT.

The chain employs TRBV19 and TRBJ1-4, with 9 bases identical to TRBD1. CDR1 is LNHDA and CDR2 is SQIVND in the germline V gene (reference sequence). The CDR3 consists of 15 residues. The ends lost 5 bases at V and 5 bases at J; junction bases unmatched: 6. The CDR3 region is CASSPGQGTNEKLFF. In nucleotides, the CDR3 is TGTGCCAGTAGTCCTGGACAGGGGACAAATGAAAAACTGTTTTTT.